A selection of T cell receptor beta chains follows, all from one sample in a study of T cell repertoires in cytomegalovirus infection. One entry per CDR3 protein results from TCRdb running MiXCR on the reads. This sample carries about 140,000 distinct CDR3 sequences, around 30% of them seen once, and the ten largest clones take about 50%. For these TCRs, the target antigens are not known. Sequenced here: CD8+ T cells from cultured PBMCs, sampled from culture after CMV antigen stimulation. The receptors shown here come from a human donor in good health (CMV status not recorded). Some clones in this sample may be carry-over from other donors' samples. Each CDR3 is given with its conserved first and last residue. A D gene is named only where the DNA matches it firmly. Clone size appears in some rows only: once, few, many, or a class for an expanded clone.

size	V	J	D	CDR3	DNA
-	TRBV20-1	TRBJ2-7	-	CSARVVTGTYEQYF	TGCAGTGCTAGAGTAGTGACTGGAACATACGAGCAGTACTTC
many	TRBV19	TRBJ2-7	-	CASSMYPNGRNEQYF	TGTGCCAGTAGTATGTACCCCAACGGTCGGAACGAGCAGTACTTC
few	TRBV12-3/TRBV12-4	TRBJ2-4	TRBD1	CASTLGTDKNIQYF	TGTGCCAGCACCCTAGGGACAGACAAAAACATTCAGTACTTC
many	TRBV7-6	TRBJ2-1	-	CASSTLDPGTLSYNEQFF	TGTGCCAGCAGCACGCTAGATCCCGGGACACTATCCTACAATGAGCAGTTCTTC
few	TRBV7-8	TRBJ1-5	-	CASSLYHREEVSNQPQHF	TGTGCCAGCAGCTTGTATCACAGGGAGGAAGTTAGCAATCAGCCCCAGCATTTT
-	TRBV19	TRBJ2-1	TRBD2	CATDSGTTYNEQFF	TGTGCCACCGACTCCGGGACTACCTACAATGAGCAGTTCTTC
-	TRBV7-3	TRBJ2-1	-	CASSSESRRDGQFF	TGTGCCAGCAGCTCTGAATCACGACGGGATGGGCAGTTCTTC
few	TRBV4-1	TRBJ1-1	-	CASSQGRGMNTEAFF	TGCGCCAGCAGCCAAGGGAGAGGAATGAACACTGAAGCTTTCTTT
-	TRBV12-3/TRBV12-4	TRBJ2-1	-	CASSFIDGGEQFF	TGTGCCAGCAGTTTTATTGACGGCGGTGAGCAGTTCTTC
-	TRBV27	TRBJ2-7	TRBD1	CASSFGTGAEQYF	TGTGCCAGCAGTTTTGGGACAGGGGCCGAGCAGTACTTC
many	TRBV12-3/TRBV12-4	TRBJ2-2	TRBD2	CATLGERGTGGELFF	TGTGCCACCTTGGGGGAGCGGGGGACGGGCGGGGAGCTGTTTTTT
-	TRBV19	TRBJ2-5	-	CASSIRQGLEETQYF	TGTGCCAGTAGTATAAGGCAGGGGTTGGAAGAGACCCAGTACTTC
many	TRBV7-9	TRBJ1-1	-	CASSVRGTEAFF	TGTGCCAGCAGCGTTAGAGGGACTGAAGCTTTCTTT
few	TRBV27	TRBJ1-1	-	CASSSTAEAFF	TGTGCCAGCAGTTCTACCGCTGAAGCTTTCTTT
-	TRBV18	TRBJ1-1	-	CASSPWRGNTEAFF	TGTGCCAGCTCACCGTGGAGGGGAAACACTGAAGCTTTCTTT
-	TRBV7-9	TRBJ2-7	TRBD1	CASSLAPGQTFYEQYF	TGTGCCAGCAGCTTAGCGCCGGGACAGACTTTCTACGAGCAGTACTTC
few	TRBV7-6	TRBJ2-1	TRBD1	CASSLSTGEHEQFF	TGTGCCAGCAGCTTATCGACAGGGGAACATGAGCAGTTCTTC
many	TRBV28	TRBJ2-2	-	CASSLITGELFF	TGTGCCAGCAGTTTAATCACCGGGGAGCTGTTTTTT
-	TRBV20-1	TRBJ2-7	-	CSATNRVGDYEQYF	TGCAGTGCTACCAATAGGGTAGGGGACTACGAGCAGTACTTC
-	TRBV5-1	TRBJ2-1	-	CASSLGAGFGNEQFF	TGCGCCAGCAGCTTAGGGGCCGGGTTCGGCAATGAGCAGTTCTTC
few	TRBV7-8	TRBJ1-5	-	CASSTDSKSPQHF	TGTGCCAGCAGCACGGACAGTAAGTCGCCCCAGCATTTT
few	TRBV5-1	TRBJ1-1	-	CASSLGQSSTEAFF	TGCGCCAGCAGCTTGGGACAGAGTAGCACTGAAGCTTTCTTT
-	TRBV5-4	TRBJ2-3	-	CASSLEGDTQYF	TGTGCCAGCAGCTTGGAGGGGGATACGCAGTATTTT
many	TRBV19	TRBJ1-1	-	CASSIRGSDTEAFF	TGTGCCAGTAGTATTAGGGGAAGCGACACTGAAGCTTTCTTT
-	TRBV2	TRBJ2-5	TRBD2	CASRGTSGNGETQYF	TGTGCCAGCCGGGGGACTAGCGGAAATGGAGAGACCCAGTACTTC
-	TRBV20-1	TRBJ1-2	-	CSATAALSGYTF	TGCAGTGCGACAGCAGCCCTTAGTGGCTACACCTTC
few	TRBV27	TRBJ2-2	-	CASSFTYTGELFF	TGTGCCAGCAGTTTTACATACACCGGGGAGCTGTTTTTT
-	TRBV9	TRBJ2-3	-	CASSVAGLDTDTQYF	TGTGCCAGCAGCGTAGCGGGGTTAGACACAGATACGCAGTATTTT
-	TRBV7-8	TRBJ1-2	TRBD1	CASSPRPRDREPHGYTF	TGTGCCAGCAGCCCCCGCCCCCGGGACAGGGAGCCCCATGGCTACACCTTC
-	TRBV7-9	TRBJ2-1	TRBD2	CASSSTSGGASSYNEQFF	TGTGCCAGCAGCTCGACTAGCGGGGGGGCCAGCTCCTACAATGAGCAGTTCTTC
-	TRBV12-3/TRBV12-4	TRBJ1-3	-	CASSSGGNTIYF	TGTGCCAGCAGTTCAGGTGGAAACACCATATATTTT
few	TRBV7-9	TRBJ2-7	TRBD1	CASSLAQGETYEQYF	TGTGCCAGCAGCTTAGCGCAGGGGGAAACCTACGAGCAGTACTTC
-	TRBV7-7	TRBJ2-5	TRBD2	CAAGGLNPGETQYF	TGTGCCGCGGGGGGCCTCAACCCGGGCGAGACCCAGTACTTC
-	TRBV2	TRBJ2-5	TRBD2	CASGGLGETQYF	TGTGCCAGCGGGGGACTAGGGGAGACCCAGTACTTC
many	TRBV7-8	TRBJ2-1	-	CASSFNNEQFF	TGTGCCAGCAGCTTCAACAATGAGCAGTTCTTC
once	TRBV27	TRBJ2-7	TRBD2	CASSPGTSVPEQYF	TGTGCCAGCAGCCCAGGGACTAGCGTACCCGAGCAGTACTTC
-	TRBV7-8	TRBJ1-2	-	CASSEQTANYGYTF	TGTGCCAGCAGCGAGCAGACAGCTAACTATGGCTACACCTTC
few	TRBV11-2	TRBJ2-5	-	CASIGGGLETQYF	TGTGCCAGCATTGGAGGGGGGCTGGAGACCCAGTACTTC
many	TRBV4-2	TRBJ1-3	-	CASSQEGRGLPDGYFNTIYF	TGTGCCAGCAGCCAAGAGGGGAGGGGACTACCGGACGGTTACTTTAACACCATATATTTT